The 28 T cell receptor beta chains below all came from one sample that was sequenced in a study of cytomegalovirus exposure and HLA in healthy donors. 13 Jbeta primers and 60 Vbeta primers were used for the PCR. Assay used: immunoSEQ multiplex PCR; TCRdb lists only in-frame clones, some missing. The table includes 40,000 or so clones, about 60% detected once. The sample comprised PBMCs. The receptors derive from a human donor in good health.

This chain connects TRBV30 to TRBJ1-4, with no clear D. The CDR3 contains 9 residues. In germline, CDR1 is GTSNPN, CDR2 SVGIG (reference sequence). The CDR3 region is CALAEKLFF. Here the CDR3 DNA reads TGTGCACTTGCTGAAAAACTGTTTTTT.

CDR3 residues: CAWSPRNTGELFF. CDR3 bases: TGTGCCTGGAGTCCTCGGAACACCGGGGAGCTGTTTTTT. The genes are TRBV30 and TRBJ2-2; D is ambiguous. Germline CDR1 and CDR2: GTSNPN and SVGIG (reference sequence). The CDR3 is 13 amino acids. V lost 2 bases, J lost 1 base, and 5 bases lay in between.

This clone appeared a few times. The rearrangement links TRBV6-5 to TRBJ1-4; D remains unclear. Trimming shortened V by 0 bases and J by 10 bases, and 9 bases separated the two germline ends. Germline-derived CDR1 and CDR2 are MNHEY and SVGAGI. CDR3 length equals 13 residues. Written as DNA, the CDR3 is TGTGCCAGCAGTTACTCCTCCGGCGGAAAACTGTTTTTT. Protein sequence: CASSYSSGGKLFF.

This clone was observed a handful of times. The chain joins TRBV9 to TRBJ2-7, with 9 nucleotides matching TRBD1. The CDR3 covers 16 residues. The V and J ends lost 2 bases and 1 base, in that order; junction bases with no gene match: 7. Germline CDR1 and CDR2: SGDLS and YYNGEE. The CDR3 DNA reads as TGTGCCAGCAGCGTGATCCGGGACAGGGCGTCCTACGAGCAGTACTTC. This translates into CASSVIRDRASYEQYF.

This clone was observed a handful of times. The V and J genes are TRBV18 and TRBJ2-1; 11 bases agree with TRBD2. V gave up 3 bases and J gave up 7 bases; unmatched junction bases: 2. CDR3 length: 14 residues. Germline CDR1 and CDR2: KGHSH and LQKENI. The CDR3 here is CASSPGLAANEQFF. DNA for the CDR3: TGTGCCAGCTCACCGGGACTAGCGGCAAATGAGCAGTTCTTC.

The chain employs TRBV30 and TRBJ1-2; 10 nucleotides align to TRBD1. The germline gives CDR1 GTSNPN, CDR2 SVGIG (reference sequence). J lost 10 bases, V lost 3 bases, and 8 bases had no gene match. This CDR3 region has 13 residues. CDR3 sequence: CAWSIGTGDPYTF. The CDR3 nucleotides read TGTGCCTGGAGCATCGGGACAGGGGATCCCTACACCTTC.

The rearrangement uses TRBV4-1 and TRBJ1-1, with TRBD1 matching over 9 bases. The CDR3 has 15 amino acids. Per the germline V gene, CDR1 is MGHRA and CDR2 is YSYEKL. The J segment lost 3 bases and the V segment lost 3 bases, leaving 5 bases of the junction unmatched. CDR3 amino acids: CASSQTQGADTEAFF. The CDR3 coding sequence is TGCGCCAGCAGCCAGACACAGGGGGCTGACACTGAAGCTTTCTTT.

The chain combines TRBV6-1 with TRBJ2-4, with 10 bases fitting TRBD1. The CDR3 sequence is 13 residues long. The V gene's germline CDR1 is MNHNS and CDR2 SASEGT. Trimming removed 6 bases from V and 8 bases from J; junction bases left unmatched: 4. This CDR3 reads CASSRDRGDIQYF. In DNA, the CDR3 is TGTGCCAGCAGCAGGGACAGGGGTGACATTCAGTACTTC.

This clone occurred a few times. The chain combines TRBV9 with TRBJ2-3; 7 positions match TRBD1. V was clipped by 4 bases and J by 1 base; unmatched bases: 6. The CDR3 is 15 residues long. CDR1 is SGDLS and CDR2 is YYNGEE in the germline V gene. The CDR3 DNA reads TGTGCCAGCAGCCCCAGGGGGACAGGCACAGATACGCAGTATTTT. This codes for CASSPRGTGTDTQYF.

This clone was found a few times. V and J are TRBV7-2 and TRBJ1-1; TRBD1 matches 9 bases. V dropped 5 bases and J dropped 3; count of bases not matched to a gene: 7. Germline CDR1 is SGHTA and CDR2 is FQGNSA. The CDR3 contains 15 residues. CDR3 protein: CASSQQTGGYTEAFF. The CDR3 DNA is TGTGCCAGCAGCCAACAGACAGGGGGGTACACTGAAGCTTTCTTT. The whole variable domain, remainder taken from reference TRBV7-2 and TRBJ1-1, is GAGVSQSPSNKVTEKGKDVELRCDPISGHTALYWYRQSLGQGLEFLIYFQGNSAPDKSGLPSDRFSAERTGGSVSTLTIQRTQQEDSAVYLCASSQQTGGYTEAFFGQGTRLTVV.

The J gene is TRBJ2-7, the V gene TRBV4-2; 10 bases match TRBD1. The CDR3 sequence is 16 residues long. Germline CDR1 reads LGHNA; CDR2 reads YNFKEQ. V lost 3 bases, J lost 2 bases, and 7 bases stayed unmatched. The DNA of the CDR3 is TGTGCCAGCAGCCAGGCGGAGGGACAGGGGCCCTACGAGCAGTACTTC. Translation gives CASSQAEGQGPYEQYF.

The chain has TRBV2 and TRBJ2-2; 9 bases are shared with TRBD2. V trimming: 6 bases; J trimming: 5 bases; junction bases outside the gene matches: 7. This CDR3 has 15 amino acids. In germline, CDR1 is SNHLY, CDR2 FYNNEI. The CDR3 region has the DNA TGTGCCAGCAGCGTCGAGCTAGCGGGGACCGGGGAGCTGTTTTTT. Its protein is CASSVELAGTGELFF.

V gene TRBV28 combines with J gene TRBJ2-7; D is uncertain. Trimming took 2 bases from V and 0 from J, leaving 8 bases between them. Germline CDR1 MDHEN, CDR2 SYDVKM. This CDR3 is built from 14 residues. The CDR3 spells CASSLTPSSYEQYF. In DNA, the CDR3 is TGTGCCAGCAGTTTAACTCCTAGCTCCTACGAGCAGTACTTC.

The genes are TRBV6-1 and TRBJ1-6; D remains ambiguous. Per the germline V gene, CDR1 is MNHNS and CDR2 is SASEGT. The CDR3 runs 15 residues. V was clipped by 0 bases and J by 7 bases, with 10 bases between them. DNA for the CDR3: TGTGCCAGCAGTGAAGCGGGAGGGATGAATTCACCCCTCCACTTT. This gives the protein CASSEAGGMNSPLHF.

The chain employs TRBV2 and TRBJ1-2; 9 positions agree with TRBD1. The CDR3 length is 14 residues. Germline trimming cut 8 bases from V and 4 bases from J; bases unmatched to any gene: 8. Germline V gene data show CDR1 as SNHLY and CDR2 as FYNNEI. The CDR3 DNA sequence: TGTGCCAGCGTCGGACAGGGGACGGCCTATGGCTACACCTTC. Protein: CASVGQGTAYGYTF.

About this clone: Germline is not matched at one junction end, which may reflect a read error. This sequence joins TRBV10-1 and TRBJ1-6; D is perhaps TRBD1 (5 bases). This CDR3 is built from 13 residues. Germline values: CDR1 WNHNN, CDR2 SYGVQD (reference sequence). CDR3 sequence reads: CASSESGGSPLHF. The CDR3 nucleotides read TGCGCCAGCAGTGAGTCGGGGGGATCACCCCTTCACTTT.

The chain is built from TRBV5-5 and TRBJ2-1; 10 bases match TRBD2. Germline V gene sequence: CDR1 SGHKS, CDR2 YYEKEE (reference sequence). V was pared by 4 bases and J by 4 bases, with 2 bases of the junction left unmatched. The CDR3 runs to 14 residues. The CDR3 protein is CASSRTSGYNEQFF. The CDR3 nucleotides are TGTGCCAGCAGCCGGACTAGCGGATACAATGAGCAGTTCTTC.

The chain uses TRBV6-5 and TRBJ2-7, with a possible D match to TRBD1 (6 bases). V lost 8 bases and J lost 6, with 17 bases in between. The CDR3 has 13 residues. Germline V gene lookup returns CDR1 MNHEY and CDR2 SVGAGI. CDR3 protein: CASLGHQRGEQYF. In DNA, the CDR3 is TGTGCCAGCCTGGGACACCAAAGGGGCGAGCAGTACTTC.

The rearrangement links TRBV5-1 to TRBJ1-4; 7 nucleotides match TRBD1. The trim removed 5 bases at V and 2 bases at J, leaving 3 bases unmatched. CDR1 is SGHRS and CDR2 is YFSETQ in the germline V gene. The CDR3 consists of 14 residues. The CDR3 protein is CASSSQGTNEKLFF. CDR3 bases: TGCGCCAGCAGTTCACAGGGGACTAATGAAAAACTGTTTTTT.

V gene TRBV11-2 combines with J gene TRBJ2-1, with D uncertain. The CDR3 covers 11 residues. The germline V gene encodes CDR1 SGHAT and CDR2 FQNNGV. V shed 7 bases and J shed 2 bases, with 3 bases lying between them. CDR3 residues: CASTTYNEQFF. Here the CDR3 DNA reads TGTGCCAGCACCACCTACAATGAGCAGTTCTTC.

The chain has TRBV10-1 and TRBJ2-3; 8 positions match TRBD2. The CDR3 is 17 amino acids. J lost 0 bases, V lost 6 bases, and 11 bases had no gene match. Looked up from germline, CDR1 is WNHNN and CDR2 is SYGVQD (reference sequence). The CDR3 region is CASSLSGGPYSTDTQYF. The DNA of the CDR3 is TGCGCCAGCAGCCTCAGCGGGGGTCCTTATAGCACAGATACGCAGTATTTT.

This sequence joins TRBV5-1 and TRBJ2-5, with 11 bases fitting TRBD2. From germline, CDR1 is SGHRS and CDR2 YFSETQ. Trimming removed 2 bases from V and 5 bases from J; junction bases left unmatched: 11. The CDR3 contains 17 residues. The CDR3: CASSLTSGGAAWETQYF. CDR3 DNA: TGCGCCAGCAGCTTAACTAGCGGGGGAGCCGCATGGGAGACCCAGTACTTC.

This clone was found once. The V gene is TRBV18, the J gene TRBJ2-7; D not certain. The germline V gene has CDR1 KGHSH and CDR2 LQKENI. The CDR3 loop spans 13 amino acids. Trimming took 6 bases from V and 2 from J, leaving 11 bases between them. CDR3 protein: CASSLLLTYEQYF. In nucleotides, the CDR3 is TGTGCCAGCTCCCTTCTTCTTACCTACGAGCAGTACTTC.

This clone was recorded a few times. V and J are TRBV15 and TRBJ2-7, with 9 positions matching TRBD1. V lost 6 bases to trimming and J lost 7 bases; unmatched junction nucleotides: 16. Germline V CDR1 and CDR2: LNHNV, YYDKDF (reference sequence). The CDR3 is made up of 16 amino acids. The DNA for the CDR3 is TGTGCCACCAGTGTAGGACAGGGGACCCTCGGTAAGGAGCAGTACTTC. It translates to CATSVGQGTLGKEQYF.

The chain has TRBV2 and TRBJ2-5; 9 bases match TRBD2. J was trimmed by 5 bases and V by 9 bases; bases with no gene match: 10. This CDR3 is 14 amino acids long. In germline, CDR1 is SNHLY, CDR2 FYNNEI. The CDR3 coding sequence is TGTGCCAGAGGTGGCGGGGGGGCAGGGGAGACCCAGTACTTC. Translating gives CARGGGGAGETQYF.

CDR3 protein: CASSQYRDLGNQPQHF. The CDR3 DNA sequence: TGCGCCAGCAGCCAGTACAGGGACCTGGGAAATCAGCCCCAGCATTTT. The V call is TRBV4-3, the J call TRBJ1-5, with D tentatively TRBD1 (6 bases). The CDR3 consists of 16 residues. Trimming took off 3 bases at V and 4 bases at J, with 16 bases between the two ends. Per the germline V gene, CDR1 is LGHNA and CDR2 is YSLEER.

The rearrangement uses TRBV5-6 and TRBJ2-3; 12 bases are shared with TRBD2. The junction had 3 bases not matched to a gene; V was cut back by 4 bases and J by 0 bases. The CDR3 consists of 16 residues. Looked up from germline, CDR1 is SGHDT and CDR2 is YYEEEE. The CDR3 is CASSRLAGESTDTQYF. In nucleotides, the CDR3 is TGTGCCAGCAGCAGACTAGCGGGAGAAAGCACAGATACGCAGTATTTT.

The chain links TRBV7-6 to TRBJ2-5; 14 bases match TRBD2. CDR1 and CDR2 from the germline V gene are SGHVS and FNYEAQ. The CDR3 consists of 19 residues. J lost 3 bases, V lost 2 bases, and 11 bases had no gene match. The CDR3 region has the DNA TGTGCCAGCAGCTTAAAACTCCCCTGGACTAGCGGGGGGAAAGAGACCCAGTACTTC. Encoded protein: CASSLKLPWTSGGKETQYF.